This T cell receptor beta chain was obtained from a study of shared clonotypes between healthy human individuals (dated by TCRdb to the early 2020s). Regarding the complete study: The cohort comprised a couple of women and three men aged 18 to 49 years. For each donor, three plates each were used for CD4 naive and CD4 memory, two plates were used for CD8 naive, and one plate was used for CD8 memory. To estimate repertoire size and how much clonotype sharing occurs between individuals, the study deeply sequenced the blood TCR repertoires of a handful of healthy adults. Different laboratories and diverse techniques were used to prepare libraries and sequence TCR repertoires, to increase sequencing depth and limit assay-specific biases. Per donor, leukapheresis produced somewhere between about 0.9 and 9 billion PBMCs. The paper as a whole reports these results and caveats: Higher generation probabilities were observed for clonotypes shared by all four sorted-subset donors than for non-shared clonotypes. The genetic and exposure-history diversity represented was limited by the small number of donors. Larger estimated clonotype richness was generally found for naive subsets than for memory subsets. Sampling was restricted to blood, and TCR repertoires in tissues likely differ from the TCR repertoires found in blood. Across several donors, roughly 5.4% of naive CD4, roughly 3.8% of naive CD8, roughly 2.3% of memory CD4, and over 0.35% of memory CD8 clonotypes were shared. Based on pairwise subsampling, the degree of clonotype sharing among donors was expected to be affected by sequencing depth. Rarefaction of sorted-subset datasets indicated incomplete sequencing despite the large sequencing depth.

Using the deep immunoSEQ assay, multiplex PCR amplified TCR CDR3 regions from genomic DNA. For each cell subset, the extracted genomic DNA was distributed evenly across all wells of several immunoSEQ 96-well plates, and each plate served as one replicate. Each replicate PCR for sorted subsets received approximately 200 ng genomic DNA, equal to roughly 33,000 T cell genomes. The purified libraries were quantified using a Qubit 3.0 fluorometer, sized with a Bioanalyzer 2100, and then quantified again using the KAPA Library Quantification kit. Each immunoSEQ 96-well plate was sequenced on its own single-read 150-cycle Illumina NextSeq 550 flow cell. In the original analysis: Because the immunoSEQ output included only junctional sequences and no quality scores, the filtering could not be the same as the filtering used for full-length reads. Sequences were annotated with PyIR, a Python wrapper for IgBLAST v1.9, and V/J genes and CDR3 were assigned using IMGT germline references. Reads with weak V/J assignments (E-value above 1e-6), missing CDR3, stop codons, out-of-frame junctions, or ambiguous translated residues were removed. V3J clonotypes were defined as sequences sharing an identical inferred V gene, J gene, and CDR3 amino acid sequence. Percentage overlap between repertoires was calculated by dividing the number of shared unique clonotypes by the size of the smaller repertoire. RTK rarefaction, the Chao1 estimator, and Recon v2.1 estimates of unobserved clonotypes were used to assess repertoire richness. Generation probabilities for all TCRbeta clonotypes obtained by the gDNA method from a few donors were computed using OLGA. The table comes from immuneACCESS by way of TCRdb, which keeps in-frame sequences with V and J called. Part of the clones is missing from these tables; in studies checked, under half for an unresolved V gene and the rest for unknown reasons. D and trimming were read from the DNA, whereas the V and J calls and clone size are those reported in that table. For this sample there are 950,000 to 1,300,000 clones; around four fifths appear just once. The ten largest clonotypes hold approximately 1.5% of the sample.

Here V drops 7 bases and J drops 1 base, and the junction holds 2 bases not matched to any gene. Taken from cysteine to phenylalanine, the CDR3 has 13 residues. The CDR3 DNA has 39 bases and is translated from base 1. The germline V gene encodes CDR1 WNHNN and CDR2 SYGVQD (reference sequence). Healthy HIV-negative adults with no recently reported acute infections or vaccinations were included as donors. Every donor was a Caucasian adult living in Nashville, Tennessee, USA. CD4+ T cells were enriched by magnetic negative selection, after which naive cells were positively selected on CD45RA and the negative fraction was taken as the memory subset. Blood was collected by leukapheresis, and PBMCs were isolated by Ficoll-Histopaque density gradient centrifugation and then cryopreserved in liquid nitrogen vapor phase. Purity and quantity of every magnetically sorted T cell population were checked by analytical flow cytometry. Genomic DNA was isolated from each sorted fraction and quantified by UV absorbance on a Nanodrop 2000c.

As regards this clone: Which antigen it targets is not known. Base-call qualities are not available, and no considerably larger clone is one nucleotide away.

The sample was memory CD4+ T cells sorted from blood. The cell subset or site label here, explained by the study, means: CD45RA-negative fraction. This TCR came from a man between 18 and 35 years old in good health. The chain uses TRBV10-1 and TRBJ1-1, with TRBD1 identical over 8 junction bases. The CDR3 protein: CASKGTGNTEAFF. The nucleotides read TGCGCCAGCAAAGGGACAGGGAACACTGAAGCTTTCTTT.